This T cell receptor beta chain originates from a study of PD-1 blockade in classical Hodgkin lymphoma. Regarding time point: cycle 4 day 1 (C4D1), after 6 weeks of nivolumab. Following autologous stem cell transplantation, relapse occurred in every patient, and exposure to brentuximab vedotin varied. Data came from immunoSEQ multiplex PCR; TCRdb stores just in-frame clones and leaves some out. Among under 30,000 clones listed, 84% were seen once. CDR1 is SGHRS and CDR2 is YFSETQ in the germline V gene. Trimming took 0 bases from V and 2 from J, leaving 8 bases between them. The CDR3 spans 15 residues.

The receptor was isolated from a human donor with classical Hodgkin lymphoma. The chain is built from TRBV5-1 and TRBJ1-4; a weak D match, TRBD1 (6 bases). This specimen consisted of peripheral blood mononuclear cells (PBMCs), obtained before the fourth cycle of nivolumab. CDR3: CASSLVGGTNEKLFF. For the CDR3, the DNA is TGCGCCAGCAGCTTGGTAGGGGGGACTAATGAAAAACTGTTTTTT.